This passage covers 10 T cell receptor beta chains from one sample sequenced in a study of T cell responses to AZD1222 COVID-19 vaccine. Measured with immunoSEQ multiplex PCR; TCRdb has only the in-frame clones, and not every one. This sample has tens of thousands of clones, with roughly nine tenths found just once. The sequenced sample was peripheral blood, obtained on day 0 of AZD1222 vaccination. These receptors were obtained from an adult in good health.

This clone has more than one count but fewer than ten. The rearrangement joins TRBV3-1 (or the pseudogene TRBV3-2) to TRBJ2-1; 16 nucleotides align to TRBD2. V lost 3 bases, J lost 7 bases, and 6 bases stayed unmatched. CDR1 is LGHDT, CDR2 YNNKEL, per germline (reference sequence). CDR3 length equals 17 residues. CDR3 DNA: TGTGCCAGCAGCCAGGCCGGGACTAGCGGGAGGGCGAATGAGCAGTTCTTC. This encodes CASSQAGTSGRANEQFF.

CDR3 amino acids: CASSSDRARGYTF. DNA of the CDR3: TGTGCCAGCAGTTCAGACAGGGCCCGTGGCTACACCTTC. The gene calls are TRBV6-5 and TRBJ1-2, with TRBD1 identical over 7 bases. Germline V gene lookup returns CDR1 MNHEY and CDR2 SVGAGI. CDR3 size: 13 residues. Losses at the gene ends were 4 bases for V and 7 bases for J; bases not matched to a gene: 6.

The chain joins TRBV6-5 to TRBJ2-1; a weak D match, TRBD2 (7 bases). The CDR3 runs to 15 residues. Per the germline V gene, CDR1 is MNHEY and CDR2 is SVGAGI. V dropped 6 bases and J dropped 2 bases, with 14 bases sitting between them. The CDR3 DNA reads as TGTGCCAGCAGGGGGGCTAGCGGTACCTACAATGAGCAGTTCTTC. The encoded protein is CASRGASGTYNEQFF.

The chain uses TRBV5-6 and TRBJ2-7; 7 nucleotides agree with TRBD1. Germline loops: CDR1 SGHDT, CDR2 YYEEEE. The CDR3 has 15 amino acids. Trimming took 0 bases from V and 2 from J; bases not matched to a gene: 5. The CDR3 DNA follows: TGTGCCAGCAGCTTGGGTTCCCAGGGGGCCTACGAGCAGTACTTC. Translation gives CASSLGSQGAYEQYF.

The chain uses TRBV12-3 or TRBV12-4 and TRBJ1-2; D is ambiguous. There are 13 residues in the CDR3. Trimming stripped 3 bases from V and 4 bases from J, with 9 bases between. The DNA for the CDR3 is TGTGCCAGCAGTTTGGGGTTTCGCTATGGCTACACCTTC. This codes for CASSLGFRYGYTF.

The J gene is TRBJ1-2, the V gene TRBV27, with TRBD1 identical over 8 bases. J lost 7 bases, V lost 4 bases, and 8 bases had no gene match. The CDR3 contains 14 residues. Per germline, CDR1 MNHEY and CDR2 SMNVEV (reference sequence). The CDR3 here is CASSSPGTGPGYTF. CDR3 in DNA: TGTGCCAGCAGTTCCCCCGGGACAGGTCCTGGCTACACCTTC.

Here the CDR3 reads CASSLDDGFNSPLHF. As DNA, the CDR3 is TGTGCCAGCAGCTTAGATGACGGTTTTAATTCACCCCTCCACTTT. V is TRBV7-8 and J is TRBJ1-6, with D unresolved. The CDR3 consists of 15 residues. V gave up 1 base and J gave up 6 bases, with 10 bases separating them. Germline CDR1 and CDR2: SGHVS and FQNEAQ.

The CDR3 spells CAATRSMNTEAFF. Written as DNA, the CDR3 is TGTGCCGCAACCCGTTCGATGAACACTGAAGCTTTCTTT. This chain joins TRBV19 and TRBJ1-1; no definite D call. This CDR3 is built from 13 residues. V dropped 11 bases and J dropped 0 bases, with 13 bases sitting between them. Germline loops: CDR1 LNHDA, CDR2 SQIVND (reference sequence).

The rearrangement uses TRBV11-2 and TRBJ2-7, with D maybe TRBD1 (6 bases). Germline CDR1 and CDR2: SGHAT and FQNNGV. The V gene lost 1 base and the J gene lost 4 bases, with 14 bases spanning the gap. The length of the CDR3 is 15 residues. The CDR3 nucleotides are TGTGCCAGCAGCTTAGTCGAGGGACATGCATACGAGCAGTACTTC. Translation gives CASSLVEGHAYEQYF.

A single count supports this clone. At the DNA level, this CDR3 is encoded by other sequences in the same sample as well. V and J are TRBV24-1 and TRBJ2-1; 10 nucleotides agree with TRBD2. Germline V CDR1 and CDR2: KGHDR, SFDVKD. There are 13 residues in the CDR3. The V gene end was trimmed by 4 bases and the J gene end by 11 bases; junction bases not matched to a gene: 4. The CDR3 here is CATSDLTSGKQFF. As DNA, the CDR3 is TGTGCCACCAGTGACCTTACTAGCGGGAAGCAGTTCTTC.